The entry that follows covers one T cell receptor (beta chain) sequence. The antigen is undetermined. The read ends 3 residues before the CDR3 terminus; that terminus is restored from the germline J gene. This sample was included in a study of Tregs in tolerant kidney transplant recipients. Study-wide points: The most relevant donor-specific Treg TCRbeta repertoire apparently came from expansion with activated donor B cells.

The trim removed 1 base at V and 5 bases at J, leaving 9 bases unmatched. Germline V gene sequence: CDR1 GTSNPN, CDR2 SVGIG (reference sequence). The CDR3 runs 17 residues. Profiling relied on immunoSEQ multiplex PCR, and the TCRdb table lists in-frame clones only, not all of them. The sample totals approximately 49,000 clones. The TCR originated in a human donor who received a combined kidney and bone marrow transplant. The input for sequencing was CD4+ T cells from blood, taken before the transplant. The chain joins TRBV30 to TRBJ2-7; 15 bases are a match to TRBD2. This chain's CDR3 is CAWSALRTSGRDDEQYF. The DNA read from the CDR3 is TGTGCCTGGAGTGCCCTTCGGACTAGCGGGAGGGACGACGAG.